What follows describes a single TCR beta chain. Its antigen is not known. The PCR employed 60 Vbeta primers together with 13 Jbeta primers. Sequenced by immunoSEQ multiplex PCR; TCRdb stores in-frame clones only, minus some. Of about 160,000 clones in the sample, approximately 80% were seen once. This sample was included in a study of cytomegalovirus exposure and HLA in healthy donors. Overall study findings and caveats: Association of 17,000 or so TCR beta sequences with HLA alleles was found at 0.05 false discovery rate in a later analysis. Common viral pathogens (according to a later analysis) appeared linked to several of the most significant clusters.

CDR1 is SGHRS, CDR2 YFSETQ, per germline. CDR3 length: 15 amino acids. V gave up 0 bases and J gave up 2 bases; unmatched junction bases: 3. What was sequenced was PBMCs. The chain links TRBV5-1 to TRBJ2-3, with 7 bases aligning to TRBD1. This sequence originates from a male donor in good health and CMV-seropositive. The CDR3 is CASSLADRATDTQYF. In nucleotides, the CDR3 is TGCGCCAGCAGCTTGGCCGACAGGGCCACAGATACGCAGTATTTT.